Reported below is one TCR beta chain. The data were obtained in a study of blood T cell repertoires in COVID-19. As originally analysed: Amplification from reference gene primers served as the basis for estimated nucleated cell counts. Repertoires were generated with immunoSEQ multiplex PCR, while TCRdb's copy carries only in-frame clones and drops some. The V and J calls and clone size come from that table; D and trimming were worked out from the DNA. The table shows 150,000 to 200,000 clones, with approximately 80% occurring only once. All enrollees were roughly 18 to 100 years old and from 20 to 30 US areas. Researchers sorted participants into cohorts using their self-reported clinical history. Germline CDR1 and CDR2: MNHEY and SMNVEV (reference sequence). This CDR3 has 14 amino acids. V was clipped by 2 bases and J by 2 bases, with 9 bases between them.

Sequencing was carried out using PBMCs or T cells enriched from blood (not recorded which). The source is a woman between 50 and 59 years old who had recovered from COVID-19. This chain connects TRBV27 to TRBJ1-2; maybe TRBD1 (6 bases). The CDR3 DNA follows: TGTGCCAGCAGTTTAACAGGGTTAAACTATGGCTACACCTTC. Translation: CASSLTGLNYGYTF.